This T cell receptor (beta chain) is drawn from a study of cytomegalovirus exposure and HLA in healthy donors. PCR primers comprised 60 Vbeta and 13 Jbeta primers. TCRdb's table, derived via immunoSEQ multiplex PCR, lists solely in-frame clones and lacks some. The sample carries over 70,000 clones, 65% to 75% recorded once. This CDR3 contains 17 residues. Germline loops: CDR1 SNHLY, CDR2 FYNNEI. V was clipped by 0 bases and J by 5 bases, with 19 bases between them. This clone is classed as large. The target antigen is unknown. Study observations and caveats: Presence/absence analyses assumed roughly uniform sequencing depth across donors, which may not hold. The authors judged a highly shared variant cluster likely a sequencing artifact.

Although they were nominally healthy when sampled, donors likely had unrecorded immune exposures. The sequence came from a man aged 35-49 years in good health and CMV-seropositive. The chain carries TRBV2 and TRBJ2-5, with a tentative D call TRBD1 (7 bases). The sequenced sample consisted of PBMCs. CDR3 sequence: CASSEAHLGGGGETQYF. CDR3 nucleotides: TGTGCCAGCAGTGAAGCACATCTAGGAGGGGGCGGGGAGACCCAGTACTTC.